These 29 T cell receptor beta chains came from one sample sequenced in a study of T cell responses to AZD1222 COVID-19 vaccine. Repertoires were generated with immunoSEQ multiplex PCR, while TCRdb's copy carries only in-frame clones and drops some. The sample holds 150,000 to 200,000 clones; approximately 93% are singletons and the top ten take around 3.5%. The sequencing here drew on peripheral blood, taken 28 days after the second AZD1222 dose. The receptor source for this set is an adult who received the AZD1222 COVID-19 vaccine.

The V gene is TRBV5-6, the J gene TRBJ1-2, with 7 positions matching TRBD1. Trimming cost V 5 bases and J 8 bases; bases outside gene matches: 9. Germline V gives CDR1 SGHDT, CDR2 YYEEEE. This CDR3 has 13 amino acids. CDR3 nucleotide sequence: TGTGCCAGCAGGAAAAGGGGGCGCCAAGGCTACACCTTC. Translated, it gives CASRKRGRQGYTF. Supplemented by reference TRBV5-6 and TRBJ1-2, the full variable domain reads DAGVTQSPTHLIKTRGQQVTLRCSPKSGHDTVSWYQQALGQGPQFIFQYYEEEERQRGNFPDRFSGHQFPNYSSELNVNALLLGDSALYLCASRKRGRQGYTFGSGTRLTVV.

V and J are TRBV7-8 and TRBJ1-3; the match to TRBD1 covers 8 bases. This CDR3 spans 16 amino acids. The trim removed 5 bases at V and 2 bases at J, leaving 8 bases unmatched. The germline V gene encodes CDR1 SGHVS and CDR2 FQNEAQ. The CDR3 DNA reads TGTGCCAGCAGCAAGGACAGGGTGTCGCCTGGAAACACCATATATTTT. Its translation is CASSKDRVSPGNTIYF. The full variable domain, with the rest looked up from reference TRBV7-8 and TRBJ1-3, is GAGVSQSPRYKVAKRGQDVALRCDPISGHVSLFWYQQALGQGPEFLTYFQNEAQLDKSGLPSDRFFAERPEGSVSTLKIQRTQQEDSAVYLCASSKDRVSPGNTIYFGEGSWLTVV.

The rearrangement links TRBV28 to TRBJ1-1; perhaps TRBD1 as D (6 bases). V was pared by 1 base and J by 3 bases, with 12 bases between. Germline CDR1 and CDR2: MDHEN and SYDVKM. The CDR3 is 15 residues long. The CDR3 here is CASSLFGGRDTEAFF. The CDR3, as DNA: TGTGCCAGCAGTTTATTCGGGGGCAGGGACACTGAAGCTTTCTTT. Full variable domain (outside the CDR3, taken from reference TRBV28 and TRBJ1-1): DVKVTQSSRYLVKRTGEKVFLECVQDMDHENMFWYRQDPGLGLRLIYFSYDVKMKEKGDIPEGYSVSREKKERFSLILESASTNQTSMYLCASSLFGGRDTEAFFGQGTRLTVV.

The chain couples TRBV5-3 to TRBJ2-5, with D perhaps matching TRBD1 (6 bases). TRBV5-3 is annotated as an ORF whose role is uncertain. V lost 2 bases and J lost 2, with 25 bases in between. The CDR3 loop spans 19 amino acids. CDR3 loop: CARSFSSTQGLRGQETQYF. CDR3 nucleotide sequence: TGTGCCAGAAGCTTCTCCTCTACCCAGGGGCTGAGGGGGCAAGAGACCCAGTACTTC.

This clone was found once. The V call is TRBV3-1 (or the pseudogene TRBV3-2), the J call TRBJ2-1; possible D gene TRBD2, 5 bases. Germline V lookup: CDR1 LGHDT, CDR2 YNNKEL (reference sequence). The CDR3 consists of 20 residues. The V end was cut by 0 bases, the J end by 4 bases, with 25 bases between. The chain's CDR3 is CASSQERVAASVKGYNEQFF. The CDR3 region has the DNA TGTGCCAGCAGCCAAGAGAGGGTCGCTGCGTCGGTTAAGGGTTACAATGAGCAGTTCTTC.

This clone was seen only a few times. The chain couples TRBV3-1 (or the pseudogene TRBV3-2) to TRBJ1-6; TRBD1 agrees at 9 bases. Trimming took 0 bases from V and 11 from J; bases not matched to a gene: 11. Germline CDR1 reads LGHDT; CDR2 reads YNNKEL (reference sequence). There are 17 residues in the CDR3. For the CDR3, the DNA is TGTGCCAGCAGCCAAGATCTAACCGGGACAGGGCTGCCACCCCTCCACTTT. Translation gives CASSQDLTGTGLPPLHF.

The J gene is TRBJ2-7, the V gene TRBV27; D possibly corresponds to TRBD2 (5 bases). The CDR3 spans 15 residues. Germline CDR1 MNHEY, CDR2 SMNVEV (reference sequence). Here the CDR3 DNA reads TGTGCTACAGCTCGTCCAGGACTCGCAGCCTACGAGCAGTACTTC. Its protein is CATARPGLAAYEQYF.

J is TRBJ1-3 and V is TRBV7-3, with D possibly being TRBD1 (5 bases). The V gene's germline CDR1 is SGHTA and CDR2 FQGTGA. V dropped 5 bases and J dropped 8 bases, with 22 bases sitting between them. The CDR3 length is 16 residues. The DNA of the CDR3 is TGTGCCAGCAGCCACCCCCTAGGGCAGGGTCCAGACACCATATATTTT. Its protein is CASSHPLGQGPDTIYF.

This rearrangement joins TRBV15 to TRBJ2-3, with 11 positions matching TRBD2. With V trimmed by 5 bases and J by 0 bases, 4 bases remained unmatched. The V gene's germline CDR1 is LNHNV and CDR2 YYDKDF (reference sequence). The CDR3 length is 16 residues. DNA for the CDR3: TGTGCCACCAGCCGACTAGCGGGAAGTAGCACAGATACGCAGTATTTT. Protein: CATSRLAGSSTDTQYF.

CDR3 residues: CAWSGRLADHSYNEQFF. CDR3 coding DNA: TGTGCCTGGAGTGGGCGGTTAGCGGACCACTCCTACAATGAGCAGTTCTTC. The chain is built from TRBV30 and TRBJ2-1, with a weak D call TRBD2 (6 bases). Germline V lookup: CDR1 GTSNPN, CDR2 SVGIG (reference sequence). V was pared by 1 base and J by 0 bases, with 16 bases between. CDR3 size: 17 residues.

The V call is TRBV14, the J call TRBJ2-5, with a possible D match to TRBD2 (5 bases). Per the germline V gene, CDR1 is SGHDN and CDR2 is FVKESK. The CDR3 loop spans 17 amino acids. V dropped 0 bases and J dropped 4 bases, with 18 bases sitting between them. The CDR3 region has the DNA TGTGCCAGCAGCCAAGATGGATCGGGGAAGGGAAGAGAGACCCAGTACTTC. Translated: CASSQDGSGKGRETQYF.

The J gene is TRBJ2-1, the V gene TRBV24-1, with a possible D match to TRBD1 (6 bases). CDR1 is KGHDR and CDR2 is SFDVKD in the germline V gene. The V gene lost 4 bases and the J gene lost 6 bases, with 9 bases spanning the gap. CDR3 length: 13 residues. CDR3 bases: TGTGCCACCAGTGACGGGACACGCAATGAGCAGTTCTTC. It codes for CATSDGTRNEQFF.

V gene TRBV2 combines with J gene TRBJ1-1, with D perhaps TRBD1 (6 bases). The CDR3 is made up of 13 amino acids. CDR1 SNHLY and CDR2 FYNNEI come from the germline V gene. Trimming shortened V by 5 bases and J by 8 bases, and 15 bases separated the two germline ends. Written as DNA, the CDR3 is TGTGCCAGCAGTAGGGGGGTGAACGGCGAAGCTTTCTTT. It specifies CASSRGVNGEAFF. Full variable domain (rest looked up from reference TRBV2 and TRBJ1-1): EPEVTQTPSHQVTQMGQEVILRCVPISNHLYFYWYRQILGQKVEFLVSFYNNEISEKSEIFDDQFSVERPDGSNFTLKIRSTKLEDSAMYFCASSRGVNGEAFFGQGTRLTVV.

This chain connects TRBV3-1 (or the pseudogene TRBV3-2) to TRBJ1-1, with TRBD1 matching 9 bases. Germline V gives CDR1 LGHDT, CDR2 YNNKEL (reference sequence). The ends lost 7 bases at V and 11 bases at J; junction bases unmatched: 14. This CDR3 has 14 residues. The CDR3 region is CASTSLQGAPGAFF. The CDR3 DNA is TGTGCCAGCACCTCACTACAGGGGGCGCCCGGGGCTTTCTTT.

The CDR3 DNA is TGTGCCAGCAGTTACGTGGCAGAAGAGCAGTTCTTC. It yields the protein CASSYVAEEQFF. The chain uses TRBV6-2 or TRBV6-3 and TRBJ2-1; D uncertain. Trimming pared 2 bases from V and 10 bases from J, leaving 9 bases between. The germline gives CDR1 MNHEY, CDR2 SVGEGT. The CDR3 loop spans 12 amino acids.

V usage is TRBV7-8 and J usage is TRBJ2-5; possibly TRBD2 for D (5 bases). This CDR3 is built from 13 residues. Germline V CDR1 and CDR2: SGHVS, FQNEAQ. Trimming removed 5 bases at V and 5 bases at J, with 12 bases between. CDR3 nucleotide sequence: TGTGCCAGCAGCGAGGAGGTTGTGGAGACCCAGTACTTC. The encoded protein is CASSEEVVETQYF. Full variable domain (missing parts from reference TRBV7-8 and TRBJ2-5): GAGVSQSPRYKVAKRGQDVALRCDPISGHVSLFWYQQALGQGPEFLTYFQNEAQLDKSGLPSDRFFAERPEGSVSTLKIQRTQQEDSAVYLCASSEEVVETQYFGPGTRLLVL.

The chain uses TRBV28 and TRBJ1-2; tentative D call: TRBD1 (6 bases). Trimming took off 6 bases at V and 5 bases at J, with 13 bases between the two ends. The CDR3 loop spans 13 amino acids. Germline CDR1 and CDR2: MDHEN and SYDVKM. CDR3 coding DNA: TGTGCCAGCAGGCAGGGGCCCCTATATGGCTACACCTTC. Amino acid sequence: CASRQGPLYGYTF.

This clone came up once. The chain employs TRBV4-1 and TRBJ2-7; D is uncertain. Trimming pared 7 bases from V and 3 bases from J, leaving 16 bases between. Germline CDR1 reads MGHRA; CDR2 reads YSYEKL. The CDR3 sequence is 14 residues long. CDR3 loop: CASTPTSHDYEQYF. DNA for the CDR3: TGCGCCAGCACACCTACATCCCATGACTACGAGCAGTACTTC.

CDR3 DNA: TGTGCCAGCAGTTTATTAACTAGCCCCACCGGGGAGCTGTTTTTT. Translation gives CASSLLTSPTGELFF. This rearrangement joins TRBV6-5 to TRBJ2-2; a possible D gene is TRBD2 (6 bases). Germline CDR1 reads MNHEY; CDR2 reads SVGAGI. This CDR3 contains 15 residues. The V and J ends lost 4 bases and 4 bases respectively, with 13 bases between them.

V gene TRBV4-1 combines with J gene TRBJ1-1; D remains unclear. Trimming cost V 1 base and J 0 bases, with 9 bases left between them. Germline V gene lookup returns CDR1 MGHRA and CDR2 YSYEKL. The length of the CDR3 is 15 residues. CDR3 coding DNA: TGCGCCAGCAGCCAAGTCCGCGCCTTGAACACTGAAGCTTTCTTT. This sequence encodes CASSQVRALNTEAFF.

This chain links TRBV3-1 (or the pseudogene TRBV3-2) with TRBJ2-2; 14 nucleotides match TRBD2. This CDR3 has 18 residues. Looked up from germline, CDR1 is LGHDT and CDR2 is YNNKEL (reference sequence). V shed 0 bases and J 6 bases; nucleotides not matched to a gene: 6. CDR3 coding DNA: TGTGCCAGCAGCCAAGAAGGGACTAGCGGGAGAAGAGCCGGGGAGCTGTTTTTT. This gives the protein CASSQEGTSGRRAGELFF.

The chain uses TRBV5-8 and TRBJ2-3; D remains unclear. The CDR3 runs 12 residues. V was pared by 4 bases and J by 1 base, with 4 bases between. Germline CDR1 is SGHTS and CDR2 is YDEGEE. The CDR3 reads CASSPGTDTQYF. Here the CDR3 DNA reads TGTGCCAGCAGCCCCGGCACAGATACGCAGTATTTT. Variable domain in full (rest from reference TRBV5-8 and TRBJ2-3): EAGVTQSPTHLIKTRGQQATLRCSPISGHTSVYWYQQALGLGLQFLLWYDEGEERNRGNFPPRFSGRQFPNYSSELNVNALELEDSALYLCASSPGTDTQYFGPGTRLTVL.

The genes are TRBV7-2 and TRBJ2-7; D may be TRBD1 or TRBD2 (5 bases each). V dropped 5 bases and J dropped 2 bases, with 16 bases sitting between them. Germline lookup yields CDR1 SGHTA and CDR2 FQGNSA. This CDR3 has 15 amino acids. CDR3 bases: TGTGCCAGCAGCAAAGCCGGGACGGGCACCTACGAGCAGTACTTC. Translated, it gives CASSKAGTGTYEQYF.

This clone was detected once. This chain uses TRBV2 with TRBJ2-3, with 10 bases lining up with TRBD1. Germline V lookup: CDR1 SNHLY, CDR2 FYNNEI. With V trimmed by 4 bases and J by 0 bases, 1 base remained unmatched. This CDR3 comprises 15 residues. DNA for the CDR3: TGTGCCAGCAGTGTGGACAGGGGGAGCACAGATACGCAGTATTTT. This encodes CASSVDRGSTDTQYF.

This clone has only one observation. CDR3 region: CASSLPHLSGLETQYF. CDR3 bases: TGCGCCAGCAGCTTGCCCCACCTTAGCGGGTTGGAGACCCAGTACTTC. The V and J genes are TRBV5-1 and TRBJ2-5, with TRBD2 identical over 7 bases. CDR3 length: 16 residues. V trimming: 1 base; J trimming: 5 bases; junction bases outside the gene matches: 11. Per germline, CDR1 SGHRS and CDR2 YFSETQ.

This chain uses TRBV5-1 with TRBJ2-7, with 8 nucleotides matching TRBD1. CDR1 is SGHRS, CDR2 YFSETQ, per germline. V was pared by 4 bases and J by 3 bases, with 6 bases of the junction left unmatched. The CDR3 runs 14 residues. The CDR3 bases are TGCGCCAGCAGCACCGGACAGGGAGGCTACGAGCAGTACTTC. Amino acid sequence: CASSTGQGGYEQYF.

The V and J genes are TRBV28 and TRBJ1-5; no reliable D call. V lost 7 bases to trimming and J lost 1 base, with 11 bases between them. Germline-derived CDR1 and CDR2 are MDHEN and SYDVKM. This CDR3 is built from 14 residues. Written as DNA, the CDR3 is TGTGCCAGCAACCCGACATTCAGCAATCAGCCCCAGCATTTT. Residues: CASNPTFSNQPQHF.

The V call is TRBV5-4, the J call TRBJ2-1, with 7 positions matching TRBD2. The CDR3 is 15 amino acids. Germline V lookup: CDR1 SGHNT, CDR2 YYREEE (reference sequence). Germline trimming cut 2 bases from V and 7 bases from J; bases unmatched to any gene: 9. Here the CDR3 reads CASSLTAGRSNEQFF. CDR3 nucleotide sequence: TGTGCCAGCAGCTTAACAGCGGGACGGTCAAATGAGCAGTTCTTC.

This rearrangement joins TRBV5-1 to TRBJ2-2; 7 bases fit TRBD1. The CDR3 totals 16 residues. Trimming cost V 1 base and J 0 bases; bases outside gene matches: 3. Germline V lookup: CDR1 SGHRS, CDR2 YFSETQ. The CDR3 DNA follows: TGCGCCAGCAGCTTGCCCGGGACAGCGAACACCGGGGAGCTGTTTTTT. This gives the protein CASSLPGTANTGELFF.